This T cell receptor beta chain was identified during a study of monozygotic twins with inflammatory bowel disease. Study-wide results and limits: The analysis failed to separate different T cell subtypes.

The CDR3 extends over 15 amino acids. Germline CDR1 reads LNHDA; CDR2 reads SQIVND (reference sequence). Investigators pulled total RNA out of whole blood and did not sort T cells. As regards this clonotype: The target antigen is unknown.

UMIs that included a 6-nucleotide sample barcode were added by template switching, which took place during cDNA synthesis. Reprocessing the 5' RACE reads, TCRdb reports a single entry for every CDR3 protein and omits DNA. This sample contains 420,000 or so distinct CDR3 sequences. The sequence derives from a human donor with ulcerative colitis or Crohn's disease, or a healthy co-twin of an affected twin (not recorded which). The source material was blood. The chain carries TRBV19 and TRBJ1-5; TCRdb calls TRBD1, which cannot be checked without DNA. The chain's CDR3 is CASIPGGGRHQPQHF.